This is a list of T cell receptor beta chains from one sample in a study of T cells in localized non-small cell lung cancer. The data were produced by immunoSEQ multiplex PCR, yet TCRdb's version contains in-frame clones alone and is incomplete. This table holds about 41,000 clones, roughly 90% found once. The sequencing here drew on peripheral blood, taken before any cancer treatment. These receptors were taken from a female donor of 60 years or more with stage I squamous cell lung carcinoma. CDR3s include the opening cysteine and the closing phenylalanine or tryptophan. Fields, in order: J gene, V gene, clone size, D gene, CDR3 DNA, CDR3 protein. A D gene is named only where the DNA matches it firmly. Size tells how often a clone was seen (once, few, many) or the class of an expanded clone, and some rows leave it out.

J gene: TRBJ2-3; V gene: TRBV4-1; clone size: -; D gene: -; CDR3 DNA: TGCGCCAGCAGCCAAGCCGGACCCCTAGATACGCAGTATTTT; CDR3 protein: CASSQAGPLDTQYF
J gene: TRBJ2-1; V gene: TRBV14; clone size: once; D gene: TRBD2; CDR3 DNA: TGTGCCAGCAGCGTTATAGCGGGAGGGCCGGGTGAGCAGTTCTTC; CDR3 protein: CASSVIAGGPGEQFF
J gene: TRBJ2-2; V gene: TRBV6-1; clone size: -; D gene: -; CDR3 DNA: TGTGCCAGCAACAGAGCCTCGAACACCGGGGAGCTGTTTTTT; CDR3 protein: CASNRASNTGELFF
J gene: TRBJ2-2; V gene: TRBV27; clone size: -; D gene: TRBD1; CDR3 DNA: TGTGCCAGCAGTCCGGGACAGGGGAGGGCCGGGGAGCTGTTTTTT; CDR3 protein: CASSPGQGRAGELFF
J gene: TRBJ1-2; V gene: TRBV19; clone size: -; D gene: TRBD1; CDR3 DNA: TGTGCCAGCTCAGCTCGGGGACAGGGGGACTATGGCTACACCTTC; CDR3 protein: CASSARGQGDYGYTF
J gene: TRBJ2-2; V gene: TRBV4-3; clone size: -; D gene: -; CDR3 DNA: TGCGCCAGCAGCCTCATGGCGACAAACCCCACCGGGGAGCTGTTTTTT; CDR3 protein: CASSLMATNPTGELFF
J gene: TRBJ2-3; V gene: TRBV19; clone size: -; D gene: -; CDR3 DNA: TGTGCCAGTAGTTTAGCAAGGGGTACAGATACGCAGTATTTT; CDR3 protein: CASSLARGTDTQYF
J gene: TRBJ1-4; V gene: TRBV5-1; clone size: -; D gene: -; CDR3 DNA: TGCGCCAGCAGCTTGGGCCACCCGGGGGCGACTAATGAAAAACTGTTTTTT; CDR3 protein: CASSLGHPGATNEKLFF
J gene: TRBJ2-6; V gene: TRBV7-3; clone size: -; D gene: -; CDR3 DNA: TGTGCCAGCAGCTTAGCCCGGTCTGGGGCCAACGTCCTGACTTTC; CDR3 protein: CASSLARSGANVLTF
J gene: TRBJ2-3; V gene: TRBV27; clone size: -; D gene: -; CDR3 DNA: TGTGCCAGCAGTCGCCCCCCCACAGATACGCAGTATTTT; CDR3 protein: CASSRPPTDTQYF
J gene: TRBJ2-3; V gene: TRBV30; clone size: -; D gene: TRBD1; CDR3 DNA: TGTGCCTGGAGTACAGGGACAGGGGTTGGAGATACGCAGTATTTT; CDR3 protein: CAWSTGTGVGDTQYF
J gene: TRBJ2-1; V gene: TRBV6-6; clone size: -; D gene: TRBD2; CDR3 DNA: TGTGCCAGCAGTCCCAGACCAGCGGGAGGACGTGAGCAGTTCTTC; CDR3 protein: CASSPRPAGGREQFF
J gene: TRBJ2-3; V gene: TRBV7-2; clone size: -; D gene: TRBD2; CDR3 DNA: TGTGCCAGCAGCTCTTACGCCGGGAGGGCAGATACGCAGTATTTT; CDR3 protein: CASSSYAGRADTQYF
J gene: TRBJ2-3; V gene: TRBV27; clone size: -; D gene: -; CDR3 DNA: TGTGCCAGCAGTTTGGGCCTACCGACCACAGATACGCAGTATTTT; CDR3 protein: CASSLGLPTTDTQYF
J gene: TRBJ2-3; V gene: TRBV28; clone size: -; D gene: TRBD1; CDR3 DNA: TGTGCCAGCAAGACAGGGGGAGACGCAGATACGCAGTATTTT; CDR3 protein: CASKTGGDADTQYF
J gene: TRBJ1-5; V gene: TRBV10-1; clone size: once; D gene: -; CDR3 DNA: TGCGCCAGCAGTGAAAGTAAGGAGCCCCAGCATTTT; CDR3 protein: CASSESKEPQHF
J gene: TRBJ2-7; V gene: TRBV5-1; clone size: once; D gene: -; CDR3 DNA: TGCGCCAGCAGCGTCACCCAGGAATTCTTCCACGAGCAGTACTTC; CDR3 protein: CASSVTQEFFHEQYF